This T cell receptor (beta chain) was observed in a study of identical twins. The CDR3 covers 11 residues. Trimming took 6 bases from V and 7 from J, leaving 10 bases between them. Germline CDR1 is SGHTS and CDR2 is YDEGEE. Unique molecular identifiers were present on cDNA, and template switching added a universal primer site. TCRdb re-analysed the 5' RACE reads in MiXCR, keeping a single row per CDR3 protein. The sample lists roughly 630,000 distinct CDR3 sequences, under 8.5% seen once, with 1.6% in the top ten. These records were also assigned to another study, of yellow fever vaccine responses in identical twins.

The chain employs TRBV5-8 and TRBJ1-1; D call uncertain. The specimen was PBMCs. The sequence was obtained from a woman between 18 and 29 years old in good health. The CDR3 region is CASIGVVEAFF. The DNA for the CDR3 is TGTGCCAGCATAGGAGTAGTTGAAGCTTTCTTT.